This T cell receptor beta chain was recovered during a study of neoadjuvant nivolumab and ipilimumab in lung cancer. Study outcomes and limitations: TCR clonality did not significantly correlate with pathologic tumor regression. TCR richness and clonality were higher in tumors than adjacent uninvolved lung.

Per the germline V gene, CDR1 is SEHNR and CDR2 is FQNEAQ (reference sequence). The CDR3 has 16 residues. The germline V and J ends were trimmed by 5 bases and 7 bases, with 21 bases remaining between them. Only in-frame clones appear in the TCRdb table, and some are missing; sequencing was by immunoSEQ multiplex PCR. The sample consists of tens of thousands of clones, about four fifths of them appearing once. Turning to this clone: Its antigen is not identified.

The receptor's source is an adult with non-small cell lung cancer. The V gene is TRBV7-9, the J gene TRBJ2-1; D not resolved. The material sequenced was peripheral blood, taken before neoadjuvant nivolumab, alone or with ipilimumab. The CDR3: CASSRLVVDEKNEQFF. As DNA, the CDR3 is TGTGCCAGCAGCAGGCTCGTGGTGGACGAAAAGAATGAGCAGTTCTTC.